These T cell receptor beta chains were read from a single sample in a study of Graves' ophthalmopathy and Graves' hyperthyroidism. TCRdb analysed the multiplex PCR reads with MiXCR anew, one entry per CDR3 protein. The table has 170,000 or so distinct CDR3 sequences, 35% to 50% seen once; the top ten hold less than 9.5%. What was sequenced was peripheral blood. These receptors originate from a man aged 25 to 45 with Graves' ophthalmopathy. CDR3s include the opening cysteine and the closing phenylalanine or tryptophan. A D gene is named only where the DNA matches it firmly. Size tells how often a clone was seen (once, few, many) or the class of an expanded clone, and some rows leave it out.

cdr3_nt: TGTGCCAGCTCACCGAGGAACCAGGGGGCAGAAGCTTTCTTT; cdr3_aa: CASSPRNQGAEAFF; d_call: TRBD1; v_call: TRBV18; j_call: TRBJ1-1; clone_size: many
cdr3_nt: TGTGCCAGCAGCTTAGGTGTTATGGTGGCAGCTAGTCAGTACTTC; cdr3_aa: CASSLGVMVAASQYF; d_call: NA; v_call: TRBV7-2; j_call: TRBJ2-4; clone_size: many
cdr3_nt: TGTGCCAGCAGTTTCGCCGAGGGACAGCGGTTGTACTTC; cdr3_aa: CASSFAEGQRLYF; d_call: TRBD1; v_call: TRBV12-3/TRBV12-4; j_call: TRBJ2-7; clone_size: many
cdr3_nt: TGTGCCAGCAGCCCTCCGGTAGGGGCACCGGGCGAGCAGTACTTC; cdr3_aa: CASSPPVGAPGEQYF; d_call: NA; v_call: TRBV7-2; j_call: TRBJ2-7; clone_size: NA
cdr3_nt: TGTGCCAGCAGCTTAGGGGCAGGGGAATTTGACGAGCAGTACTTC; cdr3_aa: CASSLGAGEFDEQYF; d_call: NA; v_call: TRBV7-9; j_call: TRBJ2-7; clone_size: many
cdr3_nt: TGCAGCGGGGTAGGGGACAGCACAGATACGCAGTATTTT; cdr3_aa: CSGVGDSTDTQYF; d_call: NA; v_call: TRBV29-1; j_call: TRBJ2-3; clone_size: many
cdr3_nt: TGTGCCAGCAGAGTGGGGTCACCCCTCCACTTT; cdr3_aa: CASRVGSPLHF; d_call: NA; v_call: TRBV6-2/TRBV6-3; j_call: TRBJ1-6; clone_size: many
cdr3_nt: TGTGCCAGCAGTTTTTCAGCGGTCCAAGAGACCCAGTACTTC; cdr3_aa: CASSFSAVQETQYF; d_call: NA; v_call: TRBV12-3/TRBV12-4; j_call: TRBJ2-5; clone_size: NA
cdr3_nt: TGTGCCAGCGCGCAGCGAGATCCCTACGAGCAGTACTTC; cdr3_aa: CASAQRDPYEQYF; d_call: NA; v_call: TRBV6-2/TRBV6-3; j_call: TRBJ2-7; clone_size: NA
cdr3_nt: TGTGCCAGCAGTTACTCACTAGCGGGAGGGCGAGAGACCCAGTACTTC; cdr3_aa: CASSYSLAGGRETQYF; d_call: TRBD2; v_call: TRBV6-2/TRBV6-3; j_call: TRBJ2-5; clone_size: NA
cdr3_nt: TGCAGTCCGCCGGCGGGAGAGACTGGCTACACCTTC; cdr3_aa: CSPPAGETGYTF; d_call: NA; v_call: TRBV20-1; j_call: TRBJ1-2; clone_size: many
cdr3_nt: TGTGCCAGCAGTCGGACCCTGCTCTCCTACGAGCAGTACTTC; cdr3_aa: CASSRTLLSYEQYF; d_call: NA; v_call: TRBV6-1; j_call: TRBJ2-7; clone_size: NA
cdr3_nt: TGCGCCAGCACCGCGCAGGGGACCGAGCAGTACTTC; cdr3_aa: CASTAQGTEQYF; d_call: NA; v_call: TRBV5-1; j_call: TRBJ2-7; clone_size: many
cdr3_nt: TGTGCCAGCAGACCCCGGACGGAGAACACTGAAGCTTTCTTT; cdr3_aa: CASRPRTENTEAFF; d_call: NA; v_call: TRBV6-2/TRBV6-3; j_call: TRBJ1-1; clone_size: NA
cdr3_nt: TGCAGCGTTGAGTGGGGGACAGAATACGAGCAGTACTTC; cdr3_aa: CSVEWGTEYEQYF; d_call: TRBD1; v_call: TRBV29-1; j_call: TRBJ2-7; clone_size: many
cdr3_nt: TGTGCCTGGACAAGCATCACAGGGGCTGAAGCTTTCTTT; cdr3_aa: CAWTSITGAEAFF; d_call: TRBD1; v_call: TRBV30; j_call: TRBJ1-1; clone_size: many
cdr3_nt: TGTGCCAGCAGCCCGGGACAGGGAAATGGGAACACTGAAGCTTTCTTT; cdr3_aa: CASSPGQGNGNTEAFF; d_call: TRBD1; v_call: TRBV28; j_call: TRBJ1-1; clone_size: many
cdr3_nt: TGTGCCAGCAGCATTTTAGACAGGGGAGGGACCGGGGAGCTGTTTTTT; cdr3_aa: CASSILDRGGTGELFF; d_call: NA; v_call: TRBV7-3; j_call: TRBJ2-2; clone_size: many
cdr3_nt: TGTGCCAGCAGTGCCTCACAGGGGAAAGCTTTCTTT; cdr3_aa: CASSASQGKAFF; d_call: TRBD1; v_call: TRBV28; j_call: TRBJ1-1; clone_size: NA
cdr3_nt: TGTGCCACCAGTGATTTGTACGGAGAGACCCAGTACTTC; cdr3_aa: CATSDLYGETQYF; d_call: NA; v_call: TRBV24-1; j_call: TRBJ2-5; clone_size: NA
cdr3_nt: TGTGCCAGCAGCTCGGGACTAGCGCCTCAGGGAGGAGAGACCCAGTACTTC; cdr3_aa: CASSSGLAPQGGETQYF; d_call: TRBD2; v_call: TRBV11-2; j_call: TRBJ2-5; clone_size: NA
cdr3_nt: TGTGCCAGCGATCTTACCGGGACTAGCGGGAGGGCCCCCGGGGAGCTGTTTTTT; cdr3_aa: CASDLTGTSGRAPGELFF; d_call: TRBD2; v_call: TRBV12-3/TRBV12-4; j_call: TRBJ2-2; clone_size: many
cdr3_nt: TGCAGTGCTAGAGAGACAGTCTATGGCTACACCTTC; cdr3_aa: CSARETVYGYTF; d_call: NA; v_call: TRBV20-1; j_call: TRBJ1-2; clone_size: NA
cdr3_nt: TGTGCCAGCAGCCCCTCGAACGGCAGGGGAGGTAAAGAGACCCAGTACTTC; cdr3_aa: CASSPSNGRGGKETQYF; d_call: NA; v_call: TRBV6-1; j_call: TRBJ2-5; clone_size: NA
cdr3_nt: TGTGCCAGCAGTTCCATACGACTAGCGGGTACCTACGAGCAGTACTTC; cdr3_aa: CASSSIRLAGTYEQYF; d_call: TRBD2; v_call: TRBV28; j_call: TRBJ2-7; clone_size: NA
cdr3_nt: TGTGCCTGGAGCCCCAGCAATCAGCCCCAGCATTTT; cdr3_aa: CAWSPSNQPQHF; d_call: NA; v_call: TRBV30; j_call: TRBJ1-5; clone_size: many
cdr3_nt: TGTGCCAGCAGTTACTCGAAGCTGGTGGGCACTGAAGCTTTCTTT; cdr3_aa: CASSYSKLVGTEAFF; d_call: NA; v_call: TRBV6-5; j_call: TRBJ1-1; clone_size: many
cdr3_nt: TGTGCCAGCAGCTTAGAAGGTGCCCCGGAGACCCAGTACTTC; cdr3_aa: CASSLEGAPETQYF; d_call: NA; v_call: TRBV7-6; j_call: TRBJ2-5; clone_size: few
cdr3_nt: TGCAGCGTTGAATTCGGGGCTGAAGCTTTCTTT; cdr3_aa: CSVEFGAEAFF; d_call: NA; v_call: TRBV29-1; j_call: TRBJ1-1; clone_size: many
cdr3_nt: TGCAGTGCTAGAGATACGGGAGGAGTTGAAGCTTTCTTT; cdr3_aa: CSARDTGGVEAFF; d_call: NA; v_call: TRBV20-1; j_call: TRBJ1-1; clone_size: NA
cdr3_nt: TGCGCCAGCAGCCAAGATCCTCAGGGGACTGAAGCTTTCTTT; cdr3_aa: CASSQDPQGTEAFF; d_call: NA; v_call: TRBV4-1; j_call: TRBJ1-1; clone_size: many
cdr3_nt: TGTGCCAGCAGGGGATCCGAGCAGTACTTC; cdr3_aa: CASRGSEQYF; d_call: NA; v_call: TRBV7-9; j_call: TRBJ2-7; clone_size: NA
cdr3_nt: TGTGCCAGCAGTTTTGAAGCAGCGGGTACGTCTTTCTTT; cdr3_aa: CASSFEAAGTSFF; d_call: NA; v_call: TRBV27; j_call: TRBJ1-1; clone_size: many
cdr3_nt: TGTGCCAGCAGACACATGTGGGCCGGAGAGACCCAGTACTTC; cdr3_aa: CASRHMWAGETQYF; d_call: NA; v_call: TRBV12-3/TRBV12-4; j_call: TRBJ2-5; clone_size: NA
cdr3_nt: TGTGCCAGCAGTAGGGACCAGACGGTGGTGCACGAGCAGTACTTC; cdr3_aa: CASSRDQTVVHEQYF; d_call: NA; v_call: TRBV12-3/TRBV12-4; j_call: TRBJ2-7; clone_size: NA
cdr3_nt: TGTGCCATCGGGACGGGCGCTCTCCACTTT; cdr3_aa: CAIGTGALHF; d_call: NA; v_call: TRBV10-3; j_call: TRBJ1-6; clone_size: NA
cdr3_nt: TGTGCCAGCATCATCCGCGCGGGGGGCTATAACTATGGCTGCACCTTC; cdr3_aa: CASIIRAGGYNYGCTF; d_call: NA; v_call: TRBV11-2; j_call: TRBJ1-2; clone_size: many
cdr3_nt: TGTGCCAGCAGTATCGGGGGGGGAGACGGGCAGTACTTC; cdr3_aa: CASSIGGGDGQYF; d_call: TRBD2; v_call: TRBV7-8; j_call: TRBJ2-7; clone_size: NA
cdr3_nt: TGTGCCAGTACCTCGGCCCCACTGCGGGCTGGAGGGACCCAGTACTTC; cdr3_aa: CASTSAPLRAGGTQYF; d_call: NA; v_call: TRBV19; j_call: TRBJ2-5; clone_size: many
cdr3_nt: TGTGCCAGCAGCTTAAGTGGAGGCAGGGCGAACACTGAAGCTTTCTTT; cdr3_aa: CASSLSGGRANTEAFF; d_call: NA; v_call: TRBV7-9; j_call: TRBJ1-1; clone_size: many